Described below is a single T cell receptor (beta chain) sequence and its context. This sample is drawn from a study of blood T cell repertoires in COVID-19. Study overall: Material from acute and convalescent COVID-19 was sourced from the United States, Italy and Spain. The cDNA or gDNA used as material had been derived from T cells, B-cell-depleted T cells, or PBMCs.

The germline V gene encodes CDR1 SGHRS and CDR2 YFSETQ. Germline trimming cut 3 bases from V and 3 bases from J; bases unmatched to any gene: 3. The CDR3 totals 15 residues. Method: immunoSEQ multiplex PCR; TCRdb's copy keeps in-frame clones and lacks some. The top ten hold 9.2% of the sample, which has 55,000 to 75,000 clones, about 81% seen once. The specimen was peripheral blood. The chain is built from TRBV5-1 and TRBJ2-7, with 13 bases identical to TRBD2. This TCR was recovered from a human donor in a cohort sampled during active COVID-19. The CDR3 sequence: CASSSRTSGGYEQYF. CDR3 nucleotide sequence: TGCGCCAGCAGCTCGCGGACTAGCGGGGGCTACGAGCAGTACTTC.